The next 17 T cell receptor beta chains were all read from a single sample in a study of CD8 T cells in Susac syndrome. Random hexamers served to reverse transcribe about 0.5 to 1 ug RNA. Each CDR3 protein gets one entry after TCRdb re-called the immunoSEQ multiplex PCR reads with MiXCR. The sample lists 150,000 to 200,000 distinct CDR3 sequences; around 94% were seen once. The specimen sequenced was CD4+ T cells from PBMCs. All receptors derive from a human donor in good health.

Only a few counts were recorded for this clonotype. The rearrangement uses TRBV7-8 and TRBJ1-2, with no clear D. Per the germline V gene, CDR1 is SGHVS and CDR2 is FQNEAQ. The CDR3 length is 14 residues. Trimming cost V 1 base and J 2 bases, with 8 bases left between them. CDR3 in amino acids: CASSLEGANYGYTF. Written as DNA, the CDR3 is TGTGCCAGCAGCTTAGAGGGCGCCAACTATGGCTACACCTTC. The full variable domain, rest sourced from reference TRBV7-8 and TRBJ1-2, is GAGVSQSPRYKVAKRGQDVALRCDPISGHVSLFWYQQALGQGPEFLTYFQNEAQLDKSGLPSDRFFAERPEGSVSTLKIQRTQQEDSAVYLCASSLEGANYGYTFGSGTRLTVV.

V usage is TRBV20-1 and J usage is TRBJ2-5, with a tentative D call TRBD2 (5 bases). The germline V gene has CDR1 DFQATT and CDR2 SNEGSKA (reference sequence). This CDR3 spans 13 amino acids. Trimming stripped 5 bases from V and 4 bases from J, with 14 bases between. Here the CDR3 DNA reads TGCAGTGCTTCGCTGTCAGCGGCAGAGACCCAGTACTTC. It translates to CSASLSAAETQYF.

The V and J genes are TRBV20-1 and TRBJ1-6; 7 nucleotides match TRBD1. Trimming removed 3 bases from V and 5 bases from J; junction bases left unmatched: 4. CDR1 and CDR2 from the germline V gene are DFQATT and SNEGSKA (reference sequence). The CDR3 covers 14 residues. This CDR3 is CSASRDRHNSPLHF. CDR3 DNA: TGCAGTGCTAGCAGGGACAGACATAATTCACCCCTCCACTTT.

V is TRBV6-2 or TRBV6-3 and J is TRBJ2-7; 10 nucleotides line up with TRBD1. Germline V gene sequence: CDR1 MNHEY, CDR2 SVGEGT. This CDR3 has 16 amino acids. Germline trimming cut 0 bases from V and 3 bases from J; bases unmatched to any gene: 5. CDR3 residues: CASSYSKGQGIYEQYF. Written as DNA, the CDR3 is TGTGCCAGCAGTTACTCGAAGGGACAGGGGATCTACGAGCAGTACTTC.

The chain links TRBV7-2 to TRBJ2-7, with D perhaps TRBD1 (5 bases). CDR1 SGHTA and CDR2 FQGNSA come from the germline V gene. V lost 5 bases and J lost 2, with 13 bases in between. This CDR3 is built from 14 residues. The CDR3 sequence: CASSGDSYTYEQYF. CDR3 DNA sequence: TGTGCCAGCAGCGGAGACAGTTATACCTACGAGCAGTACTTC.

The rearrangement uses TRBV25-1 and TRBJ2-1; no clear D gene. Trimming pared 8 bases from V and 0 bases from J, leaving 5 bases between. Germline-derived CDR1 and CDR2 are MGHDK and SYGVNS. This CDR3 contains 12 residues. The CDR3 here is CASASSYNEQFF. DNA of the CDR3: TGTGCCAGCGCAAGCTCCTACAATGAGCAGTTCTTC.

The V gene is TRBV29-1, the J gene TRBJ2-7; 7 positions match TRBD1. With V trimmed by 6 bases and J by 0 bases, 5 bases remained unmatched. CDR1 is SQVTM, CDR2 ANQGSEA, per germline. CDR3 size: 13 residues. CDR3 amino acids: CSVNRDSSYEQYF. The CDR3 DNA is TGCAGCGTAAACCGGGACAGCTCCTACGAGCAGTACTTC.

V usage is TRBV7-9 and J usage is TRBJ2-3, with D possibly being TRBD2 (6 bases). The germline V gene has CDR1 SEHNR and CDR2 FQNEAQ (reference sequence). The length of the CDR3 is 11 residues. V was cut by 5 bases and J by 8 bases, with 8 bases left in between. Written as DNA, the CDR3 is TGTGCCAGCAGCAGGGACTCTACGCAGTATTTT. Translating gives CASSRDSTQYF.

V gene TRBV29-1 combines with J gene TRBJ2-7, with D hard to call. V was cut by 8 bases and J by 5 bases, with 19 bases left in between. CDR3 length: 13 amino acids. Germline assignment: CDR1 SQVTM and CDR2 ANQGSEA. The CDR3 bases are TGCAGCTTCATGGGGTTGAAAACCCACGAGCAGTACTTC. This gives the protein CSFMGLKTHEQYF.

V usage is TRBV3-1 and J usage is TRBJ2-6; no clear D. Germline lookup yields CDR1 LGHDT and CDR2 YNNKEL (reference sequence). With 4 bases removed from V and 0 bases from J, the gap between germline ends came to 7 bases. The CDR3 consists of 15 residues. The CDR3 sequence is CASSPGLSGANVLTF. The CDR3 DNA follows: TGTGCCAGCAGCCCAGGTCTCTCTGGGGCCAACGTCCTGACTTTC.

The CDR3 DNA follows: TGCAGTGCTCCAAGTCTAGCGGGGGGCCAGAACGTAGGTGAGCAGTTCTTC. Translated: CSAPSLAGGQNVGEQFF. The chain employs TRBV20-1 and TRBJ2-1, with TRBD2 identical over 11 bases. V was clipped by 5 bases and J by 9 bases; unmatched bases: 18. CDR1 and CDR2 from the germline V gene are DFQATT and SNEGSKA (reference sequence). The CDR3 sequence is 17 residues long.

Only one count was recorded for this clonotype. The chain is built from TRBV20-1 and TRBJ2-1, with D possibly matching TRBD2 (7 bases). Germline loops: CDR1 DFQATT, CDR2 SNEGSKA (reference sequence). Trimming removed 5 bases at V and 2 bases at J, with 13 bases between. The CDR3 consists of 14 residues. The CDR3 loop reads CSASGGLTYNEQFF. CDR3 coding DNA: TGCAGTGCTTCGGGGGGCCTGACCTACAATGAGCAGTTCTTC.

J is TRBJ1-2 and V is TRBV7-9; 8 nucleotides agree with TRBD1. This CDR3 spans 15 amino acids. Germline V gives CDR1 SEHNR, CDR2 FQNEAQ (reference sequence). V was pared by 5 bases and J by 3 bases, with 8 bases of the junction left unmatched. The CDR3 bases are TGTGCCAGCAGCCCGGGACAGGCGGTTCACTATGGCTACACCTTC. Translating gives CASSPGQAVHYGYTF.

This clonotype was recorded only once. The chain employs TRBV25-1 and TRBJ2-1; tentative D call: TRBD1 (5 bases). The CDR3 has 12 residues. Germline assignment: CDR1 MGHDK and CDR2 SYGVNS. V dropped 5 bases and J dropped 10 bases, with 12 bases sitting between them. The CDR3, as DNA: TGTGCCAGCAGTACATCTGGGGCAGAGCAGTTCTTC. It translates to CASSTSGAEQFF.

The gene calls are TRBV12-3 or TRBV12-4 and TRBJ2-1; TRBD2 agrees at 8 bases. The junction had 8 bases not matched to a gene; V was cut back by 5 bases and J by 8 bases. CDR3 length: 14 residues. In DNA, the CDR3 is TGTGCCAGCAGTGGTCGGGGGGGCCGGGATGAGCAGTTCTTC. This sequence encodes CASSGRGGRDEQFF.

The rearrangement links TRBV3-1 to TRBJ1-1, with D unresolved. Trimming took 10 bases from V and 1 from J, leaving 10 bases between them. CDR3 size: 12 residues. CDR1 and CDR2 (germline): LGHDT, YNNKEL (reference sequence). The CDR3 sequence: CATHGGNTEAFF. The CDR3 nucleotides are TGTGCCACCCACGGTGGGAACACTGAAGCTTTCTTT.

The rearrangement links TRBV27 to TRBJ1-4, with a possible D match to TRBD1 (5 bases). Trimming pared 5 bases from V and 7 bases from J, leaving 14 bases between. CDR3 size: 14 residues. Germline CDR1 is MNHEY and CDR2 is SMNVEV (reference sequence). The CDR3 DNA is TGTGCCAGCAGTACGACAAGGGGAGGTGAAAAACTGTTTTTT. This encodes CASSTTRGGEKLFF.